This T cell receptor (beta chain) was captured by sequencing in a study of OX40 agonist ivuxolimab in advanced cancers. The study, taken as a whole, reports: The authors did not determine the antigen specificity of the expanded peripheral T cells.

Assay used: immunoSEQ multiplex PCR; TCRdb lists only in-frame clones, some missing. The sample yields more than 45,000 clones, more than 85% seen once. The table lists this clone with a few counts. Its antigen is unidentified. The germline V gene encodes CDR1 MNHEY and CDR2 SMNVEV (reference sequence). The CDR3 covers 13 residues. V gave up 6 bases and J gave up 2 bases, with 10 bases separating them. The receptor's source is an adult with an advanced solid tumor such as melanoma, head and neck, liver or kidney cancer. Sequenced here: CD4+ or CD8+ T cells sorted from blood, sampled in a trial of the OX40 agonist ivuxolimab. The chain employs TRBV27 and TRBJ1-1; D is possibly TRBD1 (5 bases). Here the CDR3 DNA reads TGTGCCAGCAGCTTGACAGCTAACACTGAAGCTTTCTTT. Residues: CASSLTANTEAFF.